A single sample gave rise to the 14 T cell receptor beta chains below, sequenced in a study of tumor-infiltrating lymphocytes in primary liver carcinoma. cDNA specific to TCR beta was made from around 530 ng of total RNA, with a constant-region primer employed for priming. ARM-PCR, slightly modified, supplied the TCR beta libraries through three nested multiplex PCR rounds. A C-beta reverse primer and TRBV1-TRBV30 forward primers served in each of the first two PCR rounds, at about 10 cycles apiece. Each CDR3 protein gets one entry after TCRdb re-called the multiplex PCR reads with MiXCR. There are about 92,000 distinct CDR3 sequences in the sample; approximately 72% occur only once, and around 27% lies in the top ten. It was from around 18-30 mg of unsorted bulk tissue that RNA and DNA were co-extracted. Material for sequencing was tumor-adjacent normal liver tissue. The source is a man aged 40-49 years with primary liver carcinoma and hepatitis B virus infection.

On this clonotype: One end of the junction fails to match germline, which may point to a read error. The J gene is TRBJ2-3, the V gene TRBV28; D unclear. This CDR3 spans 15 amino acids. CDR1 and CDR2 (germline): MDHEN, SYDVKM. CDR3 residues: CVSSFTSSRADTQYF. DNA for the CDR3: TGTGTCAGCAGTTTTACGTCTTCTAGGGCAGATACGCAGTATTTT.

With regard to this clonotype: The conserved phenylalanine or tryptophan is not found at the CDR3 terminus, so this likely reflects a read error. This CDR3 is CADTTGQRGNEQFY. The CDR3 DNA is TGTGCCGATACTACAGGTCAGAGGGGCAATGAGCAGTTCTAC. The V call is TRBV12-3 or TRBV12-4, the J call TRBJ2-1; D may correspond to TRBD1 or TRBD2 (5 bases each). This CDR3 is 14 amino acids long. The V end was cut by 11 bases, the J end by 6 bases, with 20 bases between.

The CDR3 DNA reads TGTGCCAGCAGCTTGGTGGGGAATATGCAGTTCTTC. Its translation is CASSLVGNMQFF. The chain couples TRBV11-3 to TRBJ2-1; D ambiguous. The germline gives CDR1 SGHNT, CDR2 YENEEA. The CDR3 has 12 residues. The ends were cut back, 3 bases at V and 12 bases at J, with 12 bases in the middle.

This clonotype was found many times. CDR3 in amino acids: CASRDRGKNTEAFF. The CDR3 nucleotides read TGTGCCAGCAGGGACAGGGGAAAGAACACTGAAGCTTTCTTT. The chain joins TRBV6-1 to TRBJ1-1, with 9 bases identical to TRBD1. This CDR3 has 14 residues. CDR1 and CDR2 from the germline V gene are MNHNS and SASEGT. With V trimmed by 6 bases and J by 1 base, 3 bases remained unmatched.

The chain is built from TRBV7-6 and TRBJ2-6, with 10 bases lining up with TRBD1. J gave up 2 bases and V 1 base, and 2 bases lay outside the gene matches. The CDR3 length is 17 residues. Germline CDR1 SGHVS, CDR2 FNYEAQ. This CDR3 is CASSLEGQGAGANVLTF. CDR3 bases: TGTGCCAGCAGCTTAGAAGGACAGGGGGCTGGGGCCAACGTCCTGACTTTC.

This chain joins TRBV6-5 and TRBJ2-7; 9 bases are a match to TRBD1. J lost 2 bases, V lost 3 bases, and 5 bases had no gene match. CDR1 is MNHEY, CDR2 SVGAGI, per germline. The CDR3 covers 15 residues. The CDR3 spells CASSYVGQGTYEQYF. DNA of the CDR3: TGTGCCAGCAGTTATGTGGGACAGGGTACCTACGAGCAGTACTTC.

V usage is TRBV28 and J usage is TRBJ1-4; D uncertain. The CDR3 sequence is 14 residues long. V dropped 3 bases and J dropped 1 base, with 6 bases sitting between them. Per germline, CDR1 MDHEN and CDR2 SYDVKM. As DNA, the CDR3 is TGTGCCAGCAGTTTGTCAGGAACTAATGAAAAACTGTTTTTT. This gives the protein CASSLSGTNEKLFF.

As regards this clonotype: A single base separates this from a much larger clone, so it may be a read error. Here the CDR3 omits its conserved ending phenylalanine or tryptophan, so a read error is the likely source. This chain uses TRBV13 with TRBJ2-5; a weak D match, TRBD2 (5 bases). The V gene lost 5 bases and the J gene lost 4 bases, with 17 bases spanning the gap. The CDR3 totals 15 residues. CDR1 and CDR2 from the germline V gene are PRHDT and FYEKMQ (reference sequence). CDR3 sequence (DNA): TGTGCCAGCAGCCCGCGGGTTGGCGGCTCAGAGACCCAGTACATC. Translating it yields CASSPRVGGSETQYI.

As regards this clonotype: It may be a read error: a sequence one base away is much more abundant. It is likely a read error, because the conserved phenylalanine at the end of the CDR3 is missing. The chain carries TRBV4-1 and TRBJ2-7; 7 bases match TRBD1. Looked up from germline, CDR1 is MGHRA and CDR2 is YSYEKL. Germline trimming cut 0 bases from V and 3 bases from J; bases unmatched to any gene: 5. The CDR3 is 15 residues long. CDR3 residues: CASSQDPTGVYEQYL. CDR3 nucleotide sequence: TGCGCCAGCAGCCAAGACCCCACAGGGGTCTACGAGCAGTACCTC.

Worth noting for this clonotype: One end of the junction varies from germline; a read error may be responsible. This chain connects TRBV12-3 or TRBV12-4 to TRBJ2-7, with TRBD1 identical over 8 bases. The CDR3 length is 12 residues. The CDR3 loop is CASSFQGAIQHF. CDR3 DNA sequence: TGTGCCAGCAGTTTCCAGGGGGCGATACAGCACTTC.

This clonotype was counted only a few times. V is TRBV7-3 and J is TRBJ2-3, with D tentatively TRBD2 (6 bases). This CDR3 has 13 residues. Trimming stripped 1 base from V and 5 bases from J, with 7 bases between. From germline, CDR1 is SGHTA and CDR2 FQGTGA. In DNA form, the CDR3 reads TGTGCCAGCAGCTTAATCGGGGGAGATACGCAGTATTTT. Its protein product is CASSLIGGDTQYF.

Note on this clonotype: The conserved final phenylalanine or tryptophan is absent from the CDR3, which likely points to a read error. No DNA is shown, since the ends of the CDR3 on it are uncertain; the CDR3 is the one TCRdb lists. CDR3 sequence: CASNLGVREQFI. The J gene is TRBJ2-1, the V gene TRBV11-2; TRBD1 was called by the table and not checked on the DNA. Including both end residues, the CDR3 is 12 amino acids long. Germline assignment: CDR1 SGHAT and CDR2 FQNNGV.

As for this clonotype: An end of the junction does not agree with germline; a read error may underlie this. The rearrangement joins TRBV11-2 to TRBJ2-7; TRBD2 matches at 7 bases. CDR1 and CDR2 (germline): SGHAT, FQNNGV. This CDR3 region has 22 residues. CDR3 in DNA: TGTGCCGGCAGCCTAAGACCTAACAGAGGAGGACTAGTGGGAGAAACAAAGGTCGAGCAGTACTTC. Translated, it gives CAGSLRPNRGGLVGETKVEQYF.

This chain links TRBV11-2 with TRBJ2-2; TRBD2 agrees at 12 bases. V was clipped by 5 bases and J by 2 bases; unmatched bases: 12. Germline CDR1 reads SGHAT; CDR2 reads FQNNGV. This CDR3 is built from 19 residues. The CDR3, as DNA: TGTGCCAGCAGCCGGGGAGGGGGACTAGCGGGTCTCAACACCGGGGAGCTGTTTTTT. Amino acids: CASSRGGGLAGLNTGELFF.